The 9 T cell receptor beta chains below were found in one sample sequenced in a study of tumor-infiltrating lymphocytes in primary liver carcinoma. The researchers produced TCR beta cDNA from around 500 ng total RNA with a constant-region primer. Three rounds of nested multiplex PCR with slightly modified ARM-PCR produced TCR beta libraries. The two initial PCR rounds, ten to eleven cycles each, used TRBV1-TRBV30 forward and C-beta reverse primers. MiXCR, applied by TCRdb to the multiplex PCR reads, yields one record per CDR3 protein. Among around 80,000 distinct CDR3 sequences, 69% were seen once, and the ten largest hold roughly 25%. The roughly 19-32 mg bulk tissue piece was not sorted before simultaneous RNA and DNA extraction. Specimen: tumor-adjacent normal liver tissue. These receptors were taken from a man aged 35 to 55 with primary liver carcinoma and hepatitis B virus infection.

This clonotype has a count of ten or more. The chain couples TRBV4-1 to TRBJ1-5; weak D call: TRBD1 (6 bases). V dropped 2 bases and J dropped 7 bases, with 15 bases sitting between them. The CDR3 runs to 15 residues. CDR1 and CDR2 from the germline V gene are MGHRA and YSYEKL. This CDR3 reads CASSQMGGASQPQHF. In nucleotides, the CDR3 is TGCGCCAGCAGCCAAATGGGGGGGGCCAGCCAGCCCCAGCATTTT.

V usage is TRBV6-6 and J usage is TRBJ2-3; 10 bases are a match to TRBD2. This CDR3 contains 16 residues. Unmatched junction bases numbered 13, after V lost 3 bases and J lost 10 bases. Germline V gene lookup returns CDR1 MNHNY and CDR2 SVGAGI (reference sequence). The CDR3 DNA sequence: TGTGCCAGCAGTTATAGAGCTAGCGGGAGTACGGATGCGCAGTATTTT. As protein: CASSYRASGSTDAQYF.

This clonotype occurred a few times. The chain uses TRBV28 and TRBJ2-2, with D perhaps being TRBD1 or TRBD2 (5 bases each). Germline CDR1 reads MDHEN; CDR2 reads SYDVKM. This CDR3 is 16 amino acids long. V was pared by 6 bases and J by 5 bases, with 19 bases between. The CDR3 spells CASSPPGDRLTGELFF. CDR3 DNA: TGTGCCAGCAGCCCCCCCGGGGACCGGTTAACCGGGGAGCTGTTTTTT. Drawing the rest from reference TRBV28 and TRBJ2-2, the complete variable domain is DVKVTQSSRYLVKRTGEKVFLECVQDMDHENMFWYRQDPGLGLRLIYFSYDVKMKEKGDIPEGYSVSREKKERFSLILESASTNQTSMYLCASSPPGDRLTGELFFGEGSRLTVL.

This clonotype showed up many times. The chain couples TRBV7-9 to TRBJ2-7, with D unclear. The germline V gene encodes CDR1 SEHNR and CDR2 FQNEAQ (reference sequence). Trimming removed 0 bases from V and 5 bases from J, with 14 bases in between. This CDR3 contains 15 residues. CDR3 sequence (DNA): TGTGCCAGCAGCTTAGCGGTCCAAACGAGCCACGAGCAGTACTTC. This codes for CASSLAVQTSHEQYF.

With regard to this clonotype: The CDR3 carries no conserved terminal phenylalanine or tryptophan, so it likely arises from a read error. It is unclear where the CDR3 begins or ends on the DNA, so no DNA is shown, and the CDR3 is as TCRdb lists it. Here the CDR3 reads CASSPEGGGTKNIRYL. This chain links TRBV4-2 with TRBJ2-4; TRBD1 is the table's D call and was not checked against the DNA. A total of 16 residues make up the CDR3, ends included. From germline, CDR1 is LGHNA and CDR2 YNFKEQ.

In regard to this clonotype: This sequence may be a read error, since a much larger clone differs from it by one base. V gene TRBV28 combines with J gene TRBJ2-4; the match to TRBD2 covers 11 bases. From germline, CDR1 is MDHEN and CDR2 SYDVKM. This CDR3 has 16 residues. CDR3: CASSPAGTSGKKIQYF. CDR3 DNA: TGTGCCAGCAGTCCTGCCGGGACTAGCGGAAAAAAGATTCAGTACTTC.

With regard to this clonotype: With a much larger clone just one base away, this may be a read error. The chain employs TRBV28 and TRBJ2-7; a possible D gene is TRBD2 (5 bases). This CDR3 contains 14 residues. Germline V gene sequence: CDR1 MDHEN, CDR2 SYDVKM. In DNA form, the CDR3 reads TGTGCCAACAGTTTATGGGGAGAACTATACGAGCAGTACTTC. This encodes CANSLWGELYEQYF.

A word on this clonotype: One junction end disagrees with the germline gene, perhaps due to a read error. The CDR3 sequence: CVISEKALEQFF. For the CDR3, the DNA is TGTGTCATCAGTGAGAAGGCCCTCGAGCAGTTCTTC. The chain uses TRBV10-3 and TRBJ2-1, with D unresolved. There are 12 residues in the CDR3. Germline CDR1 ENHRY, CDR2 SYGVKD.

This clonotype turned up a few times. Just one base apart from a much larger clone, this may be a read error. The chain is built from TRBV7-8 and TRBJ2-3, with 7 bases lining up with TRBD1. The CDR3 totals 14 residues. V trimming: 5 bases; J trimming: 5 bases; junction bases outside the gene matches: 7. Germline loops: CDR1 SGHVS, CDR2 FQNEAQ. This chain's CDR3 is CASSEDRPQDTQYF. As DNA, the CDR3 is TGTGCCAGCAGCGAGGACAGGCCGCAAGATACGCAGTATTTT.